The 3 T cell receptor beta chains listed next were all sequenced from one sample in a study of T cells in Graves' hyperthyroidism and ophthalmopathy. Amplification targeted TCR beta CDR3 regions from RNA transcripts. Carried out on the TCR CDR3, a first-round RT-PCR used the HTBI primer set. TCRdb independently ran MiXCR on the multiplex PCR reads; one entry per CDR3 protein. The data show 600,000 to 850,000 distinct CDR3 sequences, 15% to 20% seen once. Specimen: blood. These TCRs come from a woman in her 50s with Graves' hyperthyroidism that later progressed to Graves' ophthalmopathy.

The chain is built from TRBV6-1 and TRBJ2-5, with a tentative D call TRBD1 (5 bases). The CDR3 length is 12 residues. Germline values: CDR1 MNHNS, CDR2 SASEGT. Trimming left V 6 bases short and J 4 bases short, with 9 bases between. The CDR3 nucleotides are TGTGCCAGCAGAGGACAAGTAGAGACCCAGTACTTC. Its protein is CASRGQVETQYF.

J is TRBJ1-1 and V is TRBV7-2; the D gene is possibly TRBD1 (6 bases). CDR3 length: 15 amino acids. V was cut by 4 bases and J by 3 bases, with 15 bases left in between. CDR1 SGHTA and CDR2 FQGNSA come from the germline V gene. In DNA form, the CDR3 reads TGTGCCAGCAGCTCCGGGGGGCCGTGGGACACTGAAGCTTTCTTT. As protein: CASSSGGPWDTEAFF.

This clonotype was seen repeatedly, ten times or more. The CDR3 here is CASSQVPGNYGYTF. The DNA of the CDR3 is TGTGCCAGCAGTCAAGTCCCAGGTAACTATGGCTACACCTTC. The rearrangement links TRBV12-3 or TRBV12-4 to TRBJ1-2; D unresolved. The V and J ends lost 5 bases and 1 base respectively, with 11 bases between them. This CDR3 contains 14 residues.